The entry that follows covers one T cell receptor (beta chain) sequence. These data are taken from a study of cytomegalovirus exposure and HLA in healthy donors. About the research overall: A later analysis reported the same platform for the approximately 110 validation repertoires and the 666 first-cohort repertoires.

This CDR3 comprises 15 residues. The V gene's germline CDR1 is SNHLY and CDR2 FYNNEI. Trimming at V came to 5 bases and at J to 6 bases, leaving 10 bases not matched to a gene. Clones were read by immunoSEQ multiplex PCR, and TCRdb kept only the in-frame ones, dropping some. The repertoire holds over 200,000 clones, with around four fifths as singletons. The sequenced sample consisted of PBMCs. The source is a woman younger than 30 in good health and CMV-seronegative. V is TRBV2 and J is TRBJ1-1; TRBD1 matches at 9 bases. CDR3 in DNA: TGTGCCAGCAGTCGGGACAGGGCCGTTGGAGCTGAAGCTTTCTTT. Translated: CASSRDRAVGAEAFF.